These 11 T cell receptor beta chains were all obtained from the same sample, sequenced in a study of blood T cell repertoires in COVID-19. This table comes from immunoSEQ multiplex PCR, and its TCRdb copy is limited to in-frame clones, with some not included. The sample contains approximately 290,000 clones, around 81% of which appear only once. Sequencing used peripheral blood. These receptors originate from a person between 65 and 79 years old with COVID-19, enrolled during active disease.

V usage is TRBV5-5 and J usage is TRBJ1-6, with TRBD1 identical over 9 bases. V was clipped by 4 bases and J by 11 bases; unmatched bases: 19. CDR1 is SGHKS and CDR2 is YYEKEE in the germline V gene (reference sequence). The CDR3 totals 18 residues. The CDR3 spells CASSHQVRDRVVRAPLHF. CDR3 in DNA: TGTGCCAGCAGCCATCAGGTGCGGGACAGGGTGGTTAGGGCACCCCTCCACTTT.

The J gene is TRBJ2-3, the V gene TRBV9, with 11 bases aligning to TRBD2. This CDR3 has 15 residues. V shed 5 bases and J 6 bases; nucleotides not matched to a gene: 8. Germline V lookup: CDR1 SGDLS, CDR2 YYNGEE. The CDR3 loop reads CASSSTSGRADTQYF. The CDR3 DNA reads TGTGCCAGCAGTTCAACTAGCGGGAGAGCGGATACGCAGTATTTT.

The chain links TRBV9 to TRBJ2-2; TRBD2 is a possible D gene (6 bases). CDR1 SGDLS and CDR2 YYNGEE come from the germline V gene. This CDR3 is 18 amino acids long. V gave up 3 bases and J gave up 5 bases, with 23 bases separating them. CDR3 bases: TGTGCCAGCAGCGCACCAACTAGCCAGCCAGCGAGTACCGGGGAGCTGTTTTTT. Protein: CASSAPTSQPASTGELFF.

The chain combines TRBV5-1 with TRBJ1-2; D is perhaps TRBD1 (6 bases). Germline CDR1 reads SGHRS; CDR2 reads YFSETQ. The V and J ends lost 4 bases and 6 bases respectively, with 13 bases between them. The CDR3 totals 13 residues. The CDR3 nucleotides are TGCGCCAGCAGCCTGGGACAAAACAATGGCTACACCTTC. Translated, it gives CASSLGQNNGYTF.

V gene TRBV9 combines with J gene TRBJ2-1; TRBD2 agrees at 7 bases. The CDR3 runs 14 residues. Per germline, CDR1 SGDLS and CDR2 YYNGEE. V gave up 4 bases and J gave up 6 bases; unmatched junction bases: 7. The CDR3 bases are TGTGCCAGCAGCCCCCCCGGGGGGACCAATGAGCAGTTCTTC. Protein sequence: CASSPPGGTNEQFF.

The V call is TRBV28, the J call TRBJ1-6; D is undetermined. This CDR3 spans 17 amino acids. Germline CDR1 is MDHEN and CDR2 is SYDVKM. The V gene lost 3 bases and the J gene lost 4 bases, with 16 bases spanning the gap. CDR3 nucleotides: TGTGCCAGCAGTTTTTATGGTGAGGGTCAATATAATTCACCCCTCCACTTT. Translation gives CASSFYGEGQYNSPLHF.

This clone was observed a few times. This chain connects TRBV2 to TRBJ1-6; D remains unclear. The germline CDR1 and CDR2 sequences are SNHLY and FYNNEI. V shed 3 bases and J shed 7 bases, with 22 bases lying between them. The CDR3 has 18 amino acids. CDR3 coding DNA: TGTGCCAGCAGTGAGATAAAACGAGGGATGCTTCCCAATTCACCCCTCCACTTT. This gives the protein CASSEIKRGMLPNSPLHF. The whole variable domain, remainder taken from reference TRBV2 and TRBJ1-6, is EPEVTQTPSHQVTQMGQEVILRCVPISNHLYFYWYRQILGQKVEFLVSFYNNEISEKSEIFDDQFSVERPDGSNFTLKIRSTKLEDSAMYFCASSEIKRGMLPNSPLHFGNGTRLTVT.

V gene TRBV28 combines with J gene TRBJ2-4; D gene unclear. Germline V gene sequence: CDR1 MDHEN, CDR2 SYDVKM. The CDR3 has 14 residues. V lost 3 bases and J 7 bases, leaving 13 bases between the germline ends. The CDR3 DNA is TGTGCCAGCAGTTTGTGGTCCCAGGCGAACATTCAGTACTTC. This translates into CASSLWSQANIQYF.

The genes are TRBV19 and TRBJ1-1; D uncertain. Per germline, CDR1 LNHDA and CDR2 SQIVND (reference sequence). The CDR3 has 15 residues. Trimming left V 4 bases short and J 3 bases short, with 15 bases between. CDR3 residues: CASSTPGARYTEAFF. CDR3 nucleotide sequence: TGTGCCAGTAGTACGCCGGGAGCACGGTACACTGAAGCTTTCTTT.

This chain uses TRBV9 with TRBJ2-3, with unresolved D. The CDR3 loop spans 13 amino acids. V was trimmed by 0 bases and J by 2 bases, leaving 4 bases between them. Germline V gene lookup returns CDR1 SGDLS and CDR2 YYNGEE. CDR3 bases: TGTGCCAGCAGCGTAGGGCCCACAGATACGCAGTATTTT. The encoded protein is CASSVGPTDTQYF.

V gene TRBV29-1 combines with J gene TRBJ1-1; no definite D call. Germline-derived CDR1 and CDR2 are SQVTM and ANQGSEA. The length of the CDR3 is 10 residues. Trimming stripped 4 bases from V and 8 bases from J, with 8 bases between. For the CDR3, the DNA is TGCAGCGTTGTAGCAGTCGAAGCTTTCTTT. As protein: CSVVAVEAFF.